The 29 T cell receptor beta chains presented below share a single source sample, sequenced in a study of blood T cells in healthy people across ages. Together with a sample-barcoded 5' primer, a J-beta primer mix was included in a second PCR lasting about 6 to 11 cycles. TCRdb re-called the 5' RACE reads with MiXCR, one entry per CDR3 protein. The table includes nearly 800,000 distinct CDR3 sequences, roughly 25% detected once. These data were also filed under a second study, of T cells of mothers and their children.

Sequencing was carried out using blood. These receptors all stem from a boy aged 5-17 years in good health.

This clonotype occurred a few times. J is TRBJ1-6 and V is TRBV28; no clear D. Trimming left V 3 bases short and J 4 bases short, with 10 bases between. CDR3 length: 15 residues. Per germline, CDR1 MDHEN and CDR2 SYDVKM. The CDR3 spells CASSFRGGYNSPLHF. The CDR3 DNA is TGTGCCAGCAGTTTTCGAGGAGGTTATAATTCACCCCTCCACTTT.

This clonotype was seen repeatedly, ten times or more. The chain uses TRBV4-2 and TRBJ2-5, with 7 bases matching TRBD1. Germline V gene sequence: CDR1 LGHNA, CDR2 YNFKEQ. Trimming removed 8 bases from V and 4 bases from J; junction bases left unmatched: 4. This CDR3 contains 12 residues. The CDR3 loop reads CASGYRGETQYF. The CDR3 DNA is TGTGCCAGCGGCTACAGGGGAGAGACCCAGTACTTC.

The genes are TRBV12-3 or TRBV12-4 and TRBJ1-4, with D maybe TRBD1 (6 bases). Trimming removed 8 bases from V and 3 bases from J, with 16 bases in between. CDR3 length: 15 amino acids. CDR3 protein: CASRERGAPNEKLFF. The CDR3 DNA reads as TGTGCCAGCCGCGAGAGGGGGGCGCCTAATGAAAAACTGTTTTTT.

V is TRBV3-1 and J is TRBJ2-4; the D gene is possibly TRBD2 (5 bases). The germline V gene encodes CDR1 LGHDT and CDR2 YNNKEL (reference sequence). V was shortened by 5 bases and J by 3 bases, with 14 bases between the two germline ends. There are 15 residues in the CDR3. The CDR3 protein is CASSDGSLGKNIQYF. The CDR3 nucleotides read TGTGCCAGCAGCGATGGGAGTTTGGGCAAAAACATTCAGTACTTC.

This clonotype was found a few times. This chain links TRBV4-2 with TRBJ1-2; 8 bases are a match to TRBD1. Trimming cost V 0 bases and J 5 bases; bases outside gene matches: 5. Germline CDR1 is LGHNA and CDR2 is YNFKEQ. The CDR3 sequence is 15 residues long. CDR3 loop: CASSQDQGALYGYTF. As DNA, the CDR3 is TGTGCCAGCAGCCAAGATCAGGGGGCCTTGTATGGCTACACCTTC.

The chain recombines TRBV20-1 with TRBJ2-4, with D perhaps matching TRBD2 (5 bases). V lost 1 base, J lost 8 bases, and 9 bases lay in between. This CDR3 contains 12 residues. Germline V gives CDR1 DFQATT, CDR2 SNEGSKA (reference sequence). CDR3 sequence: CSARAGKDIQYF. In DNA form, the CDR3 reads TGCAGTGCTAGAGCGGGGAAGGACATTCAGTACTTC.

J is TRBJ2-7 and V is TRBV4-3; perhaps TRBD2 as D (6 bases). CDR3 length: 14 residues. The germline CDR1 and CDR2 sequences are LGHNA and YSLEER. V lost 3 bases and J lost 3, with 12 bases in between. CDR3 coding DNA: TGCGCCAGCAGCCAGCGGGGCCTTTTCTACGAGCAGTACTTC. Translation: CASSQRGLFYEQYF.

There are a few counts of this clonotype. J is TRBJ2-3 and V is TRBV7-2; the match to TRBD2 covers 11 bases. The V and J ends lost 8 bases and 1 base, in that order; junction bases with no gene match: 2. Looked up from germline, CDR1 is SGHTA and CDR2 is FQGNSA. The CDR3 is 14 amino acids. The CDR3, as DNA: TGTGCCAGCGGGACTAGCGGCGGCACAGATACGCAGTATTTT. Translating gives CASGTSGGTDTQYF.

This chain links TRBV20-1 with TRBJ2-7; D gene ambiguous. This CDR3 has 14 amino acids. Germline-derived CDR1 and CDR2 are DFQATT and SNEGSKA (reference sequence). Trimming stripped 3 bases from V and 2 bases from J, with 14 bases between. The CDR3 loop is CSASDRRQPYEQYF. The CDR3 nucleotides are TGCAGTGCTAGTGATCGGCGGCAGCCCTACGAGCAGTACTTC.

This clonotype was counted only a few times. This rearrangement joins TRBV6-6 to TRBJ2-5; D is possibly TRBD1 or TRBD2 (7 bases each). The germline V gene encodes CDR1 MNHNY and CDR2 SVGAGI (reference sequence). The length of the CDR3 is 14 residues. V lost 6 bases and J lost 5, with 16 bases in between. CDR3 loop: CASRGGGGVETQYF. CDR3 nucleotide sequence: TGTGCCAGCAGGGGGGGAGGGGGCGTTGAGACCCAGTACTTC.

With regard to this clonotype: The junction departs from the called germline gene at one end, perhaps through a read error. The V gene is TRBV15, the J gene TRBJ1-4; possibly TRBD1 for D (5 bases). The germline gives CDR1 LNHNV, CDR2 YYDKDF (reference sequence). CDR3 length: 13 amino acids. The CDR3 sequence is CATGRGAAEKLFF. The DNA for the CDR3 is TGTGCCACCGGCAGAGGGGCAGCCGAAAAACTGTTTTTT.

The chain carries TRBV5-1 and TRBJ1-4; no clear D gene. Looked up from germline, CDR1 is SGHRS and CDR2 is YFSETQ. V gave up 0 bases and J gave up 6 bases, with 6 bases separating them. This CDR3 region has 13 residues. CDR3: CASSLVSDEKLFF. Written as DNA, the CDR3 is TGCGCCAGCAGCTTGGTCAGTGATGAAAAACTGTTTTTT.

This clonotype occurred a few times. The chain recombines TRBV7-2 with TRBJ2-1; D possibly uses TRBD1 or TRBD2 (5 bases each). This CDR3 is built from 15 residues. The germline V gene has CDR1 SGHTA and CDR2 FQGNSA. V gave up 5 bases and J gave up 3 bases, with 14 bases separating them. The CDR3 DNA is TGTGCCAGCAGCCCTAACCGGGACCACTACAATGAGCAGTTCTTC. Translated, it gives CASSPNRDHYNEQFF.

The chain employs TRBV7-6 and TRBJ2-5; maybe TRBD2 (5 bases). This CDR3 has 13 amino acids. Germline CDR1 and CDR2: SGHVS and FNYEAQ. Trimming took off 7 bases at V and 2 bases at J, with 11 bases between the two ends. The CDR3, as DNA: TGTGCCAGCACAGCGGAAGGGCAAGAGACCCAGTACTTC. Translation: CASTAEGQETQYF.

This clonotype was observed a few times. The chain couples TRBV27 to TRBJ2-3, with unresolved D. This CDR3 is built from 13 residues. Germline-derived CDR1 and CDR2 are MNHEY and SMNVEV (reference sequence). The V and J ends lost 3 bases and 6 bases respectively, with 10 bases between them. The CDR3 nucleotides read TGTGCCAGCAGTTTTAGCCTTGCGGATACGCAGTATTTT. It yields the protein CASSFSLADTQYF.

The chain is built from TRBV4-3 and TRBJ1-3; 8 positions match TRBD1. This CDR3 has 13 residues. After removal of 9 bases from V and 6 bases from J, the junction contained 7 bases not matched to a gene. Germline loops: CDR1 LGHNA, CDR2 YSLEER. The CDR3 is CASGDRQPNTIYF. The CDR3 DNA reads as TGCGCCAGTGGGGACAGGCAACCAAACACCATATATTTT.

J is TRBJ2-5 and V is TRBV6-2 or TRBV6-3; weak D call: TRBD2 (5 bases). This CDR3 contains 14 residues. Germline V gene sequence: CDR1 MNHEY, CDR2 SVGEGT. Trimming left V 2 bases short and J 11 bases short, with 18 bases between. DNA for the CDR3: TGTGCCAGCAGTTACCGTGGACTCCACTACAAGCAGTACTTC. It codes for CASSYRGLHYKQYF.

The V gene is TRBV27, the J gene TRBJ1-6; 7 nucleotides line up with TRBD1. Germline V gives CDR1 MNHEY, CDR2 SMNVEV (reference sequence). The trim removed 8 bases at V and 5 bases at J, leaving 6 bases unmatched. CDR3 size: 14 residues. In DNA, the CDR3 is TGTGCCAGCGCCGGGACAGCAAATAATTCACCCCTCCACTTT. This sequence encodes CASAGTANNSPLHF.

The genes are TRBV29-1 and TRBJ2-2, with TRBD1 matching 10 bases. The CDR3 totals 17 residues. After removal of 2 bases from V and 6 bases from J, the junction contained 12 bases not matched to a gene. Per the germline V gene, CDR1 is SQVTM and CDR2 is ANQGSEA. The CDR3 spells CSVEFSKDRGVAGELFF. CDR3 nucleotides: TGCAGCGTTGAATTTTCGAAGGACAGGGGGGTTGCCGGGGAGCTGTTTTTT.

This clonotype occurred a few times. The chain couples TRBV20-1 to TRBJ2-3; the D gene is possibly TRBD1 (6 bases). This CDR3 is 17 amino acids long. V lost 0 bases and J 4 bases, leaving 20 bases between the germline ends. The V gene's germline CDR1 is DFQATT and CDR2 SNEGSKA (reference sequence). CDR3 protein: CSARDLGKGVISDTQYF. The CDR3 nucleotides read TGCAGTGCTAGAGATCTGGGGAAGGGGGTTATCTCAGATACGCAGTATTTT.

The chain links TRBV5-1 to TRBJ2-7; 8 bases map to TRBD1. The germline CDR1 and CDR2 sequences are SGHRS and YFSETQ. CDR3 length: 15 residues. With 3 bases clipped from V and 3 bases from J, the junction kept 8 bases outside the gene matches. The CDR3 sequence is CASSSGTTGDYEQYF. Written as DNA, the CDR3 is TGCGCCAGCAGCTCGGGCACGACAGGGGACTACGAGCAGTACTTC.

The chain links TRBV28 to TRBJ1-6, with D perhaps TRBD1 (5 bases). The V gene's germline CDR1 is MDHEN and CDR2 SYDVKM. The CDR3 consists of 14 residues. The V gene lost 6 bases and the J gene lost 4 bases, with 10 bases spanning the gap. The CDR3 loop reads CASSKGPYNSPLHF. Written as DNA, the CDR3 is TGTGCCAGCAGCAAGGGACCGTATAATTCACCCCTCCACTTT.

The chain joins TRBV6-6 to TRBJ2-2; D call uncertain. The germline V gene has CDR1 MNHNY and CDR2 SVGAGI (reference sequence). CDR3 size: 15 residues. Trimming took 6 bases from V and 3 from J, leaving 14 bases between them. The CDR3 coding sequence is TGTGCCAGCAGGACCGTGGCTACTTACACCGGGGAGCTGTTTTTT. Translating it yields CASRTVATYTGELFF.

The J gene is TRBJ1-2, the V gene TRBV20-1; D is unresolved. The CDR3 is 15 residues long. In germline, CDR1 is DFQATT, CDR2 SNEGSKA (reference sequence). Trimming pared 0 bases from V and 4 bases from J, leaving 15 bases between. CDR3 nucleotide sequence: TGCAGTGCTAGAGATTCGCACGAACCAACCTATGGCTACACCTTC. It specifies CSARDSHEPTYGYTF.

This clonotype was seen more than once but under ten times. V usage is TRBV7-9 and J usage is TRBJ1-1; D gene ambiguous. The CDR3 contains 12 residues. CDR1 SEHNR and CDR2 FQNEAQ come from the germline V gene (reference sequence). Trimming took 6 bases from V and 8 from J, leaving 13 bases between them. The CDR3 here is CASRTSGPEAFF. The DNA for the CDR3 is TGTGCCAGCAGGACGTCAGGCCCCGAAGCTTTCTTT.

The chain uses TRBV12-3 or TRBV12-4 and TRBJ1-6; no definite D call. The CDR3 covers 13 residues. V lost 7 bases and J 10 bases, leaving 14 bases between the germline ends. The CDR3 sequence: CASTLDIASPLHF. DNA of the CDR3: TGTGCCAGCACCCTGGATATTGCGTCACCCCTCCACTTT.

The chain recombines TRBV12-3 or TRBV12-4 with TRBJ1-1, with D unclear. This CDR3 contains 13 residues. Trimming pared 6 bases from V and 8 bases from J, leaving 16 bases between. The CDR3 DNA follows: TGTGCCAGCAGCCTCACCACCGAAGGGGAAGCTTTCTTT. As protein: CASSLTTEGEAFF.

This clonotype was counted a few times. The CDR3 DNA sequence: TGCGCCAGCAGCAGAGACAGGGCCAGCAATCAGCCCCAGCATTTT. Translating gives CASSRDRASNQPQHF. The rearrangement joins TRBV4-3 to TRBJ1-5; TRBD1 matches 7 bases. This CDR3 contains 15 residues. With 5 bases clipped from V and 1 base from J, the junction kept 5 bases outside the gene matches. The germline CDR1 and CDR2 sequences are LGHNA and YSLEER.

The chain has TRBV13 and TRBJ2-7, with TRBD2 matching 7 bases. Per the germline V gene, CDR1 is PRHDT and CDR2 is FYEKMQ (reference sequence). This CDR3 region has 15 residues. V lost 4 bases, J lost 0 bases, and 6 bases stayed unmatched. The CDR3 DNA reads as TGTGCCAGCAGCTCCTGGGGGGGGGGCTCCTACGAGCAGTACTTC. This translates into CASSSWGGGSYEQYF.